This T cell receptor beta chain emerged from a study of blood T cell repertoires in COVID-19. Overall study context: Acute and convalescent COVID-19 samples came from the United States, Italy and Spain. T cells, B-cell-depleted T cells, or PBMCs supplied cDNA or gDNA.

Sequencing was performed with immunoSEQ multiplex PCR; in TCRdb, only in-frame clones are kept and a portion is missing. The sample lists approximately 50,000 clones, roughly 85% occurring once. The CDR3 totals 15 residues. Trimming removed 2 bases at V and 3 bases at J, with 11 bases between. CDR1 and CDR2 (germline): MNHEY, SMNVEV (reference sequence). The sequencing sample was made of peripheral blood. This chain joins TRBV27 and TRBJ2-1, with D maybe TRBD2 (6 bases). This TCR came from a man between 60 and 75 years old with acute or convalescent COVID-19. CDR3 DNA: TGTGCCAGCAGTTTAACCGGGGGAATCTACAATGAGCAGTTCTTC. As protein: CASSLTGGIYNEQFF.